This is a list of T cell receptor beta chains from one sample in a study of T and B cells in COVID-19 patients. TCRdb ran MiXCR on the multiplex PCR reads and lists one entry per CDR3 protein. In the table there are some 8,000 distinct CDR3 sequences, 40% of which are singletons. Input material: blood. Source of these receptors: a human donor who had recovered from COVID-19. The CDR3 runs from the conserved cysteine through the conserved F or W. The D gene is left open where the match is weak. Where a row states a size, it is once, few, many or the class of an expanded clone; other rows omit it.

CDR3 DNA: TGTGCCAGCAGCTTCGCGGATGAGGAGCAGTTCTTC
CDR3 protein: CASSFADEEQFF
D gene: NA
V gene: TRBV7-6
J gene: TRBJ2-1
clone size: NA

CDR3 DNA: TGTGCCAGCAGTCCCCCTCCCACAGGGGGGGCGCGTGGCTACACCTTC
CDR3 protein: CASSPPPTGGARGYTF
D gene: TRBD1
V gene: TRBV12-3/TRBV12-4
J gene: TRBJ1-2
clone size: NA

CDR3 DNA: TGTGCCAGCAGCTGGACAGGGAATGAGCAGTTCTTC
CDR3 protein: CASSWTGNEQFF
D gene: TRBD1
V gene: TRBV5-4
J gene: TRBJ2-1
clone size: few

CDR3 DNA: TGTGCCAGCAGCTTAGCGGTCCCGGGACAGGGGGCGTCTGAAAAACTGTTTTTT
CDR3 protein: CASSLAVPGQGASEKLFF
D gene: TRBD1
V gene: TRBV11-1
J gene: TRBJ1-4
clone size: few

CDR3 DNA: TGTGCCAGCAGTTCGACAGGGGTAGGGAAACACACTGAAGCTTTCTTT
CDR3 protein: CASSSTGVGKHTEAFF
D gene: TRBD1
V gene: TRBV6-5
J gene: TRBJ1-1
clone size: once

CDR3 DNA: TGTGCCAGCAGTAGGACAGGACGGGATGAAAAACTGTTTTTT
CDR3 protein: CASSRTGRDEKLFF
D gene: TRBD1
V gene: TRBV12-3/TRBV12-4
J gene: TRBJ1-4
clone size: few

CDR3 DNA: TGCGCCAGCAGCTTGGGAGGGACAGGGGGCGAGCAGTACTTC
CDR3 protein: CASSLGGTGGEQYF
D gene: TRBD1
V gene: TRBV5-1
J gene: TRBJ2-7
clone size: NA

CDR3 DNA: TGTGCCAGCAGCCTGGACAGGGCCCCCTACGAGCAGTACTTC
CDR3 protein: CASSLDRAPYEQYF
D gene: TRBD1
V gene: TRBV5-4
J gene: TRBJ2-7
clone size: NA

CDR3 DNA: TGTGCCACCAGCGGGACTTCCCGCACAGATACGCAGTATTTT
CDR3 protein: CATSGTSRTDTQYF
D gene: NA
V gene: TRBV24-1
J gene: TRBJ2-3
clone size: NA

CDR3 DNA: TGTGCCACCAGCAGCAGAGGGACACCCACTAGCACAGATACGCAGTATTTT
CDR3 protein: CATSSRGTPTSTDTQYF
D gene: NA
V gene: TRBV15
J gene: TRBJ2-3
clone size: NA

CDR3 DNA: TGCAGCGTTACCCGGACAGGGGAGTTGGATGGCTACACCTTC
CDR3 protein: CSVTRTGELDGYTF
D gene: TRBD1
V gene: TRBV29-1
J gene: TRBJ1-2
clone size: few

CDR3 DNA: TGTGCCAGCAGTTACGCGGAACCGGGGGAGCTGTTTTTT
CDR3 protein: CASSYAEPGELFF
D gene: NA
V gene: TRBV6-5
J gene: TRBJ2-2
clone size: medium-sized

CDR3 DNA: TGTGCCAGCAGCTTACAGGGGCAAGAGACCCAGTACTTC
CDR3 protein: CASSLQGQETQYF
D gene: NA
V gene: TRBV11-2
J gene: TRBJ2-5
clone size: NA

CDR3 DNA: TGTGCCAGCAGTCCGGGCCCCCGACAGGGCGGCGGAGAGACCCAGTACTTC
CDR3 protein: CASSPGPRQGGGETQYF
D gene: TRBD1
V gene: TRBV27
J gene: TRBJ2-5
clone size: NA

CDR3 DNA: TGTGCCAGCAGCCTCCCCGGGACAGGGGGCGCTTATGGCTACACCTTC
CDR3 protein: CASSLPGTGGAYGYTF
D gene: TRBD1
V gene: TRBV5-4
J gene: TRBJ1-2
clone size: NA

CDR3 DNA: TGTGCCAGCAGCTTAGACAGTTCCTATGGCTACACCTTC
CDR3 protein: CASSLDSSYGYTF
D gene: NA
V gene: TRBV27
J gene: TRBJ1-2
clone size: NA

CDR3 DNA: TGCGCCAGCAGCTTCATCACATCGACATACAATGAGCAGTTCTTC
CDR3 protein: CASSFITSTYNEQFF
D gene: NA
V gene: TRBV5-1
J gene: TRBJ2-1
clone size: once

CDR3 DNA: TGTGCCAGCAGTGCTGGCAGCCGGAACACTGAAGCTTTCTTT
CDR3 protein: CASSAGSRNTEAFF
D gene: NA
V gene: TRBV6-1
J gene: TRBJ1-1
clone size: NA

CDR3 DNA: TGTGCCAGCACCGCAAACGCAGGGGGCAAATATGGCTACACCTTC
CDR3 protein: CASTANAGGKYGYTF
D gene: TRBD1
V gene: TRBV6-5
J gene: TRBJ1-2
clone size: NA

CDR3 DNA: TGTGCCAGCAGTGACGGGGTAGCGGGAGGCACAGATACGCAGTATTTT
CDR3 protein: CASSDGVAGGTDTQYF
D gene: TRBD2
V gene: TRBV6-4
J gene: TRBJ2-3
clone size: NA

CDR3 DNA: TGTGCCAGCAGTCCAGGGGAGACCGGGGAGCTGTTTTTT
CDR3 protein: CASSPGETGELFF
D gene: NA
V gene: TRBV7-6
J gene: TRBJ2-2
clone size: NA

CDR3 DNA: TGTGCCAGCAGTTCCCGCGGGGTGGGGCTGGGGACAGATACGCAGTATTTT
CDR3 protein: CASSSRGVGLGTDTQYF
D gene: NA
V gene: TRBV6-5
J gene: TRBJ2-3
clone size: NA

CDR3 DNA: TGCAGTGCCGACCCCGGGACTAGCGGCTACAATGAGCAGTTCTTC
CDR3 protein: CSADPGTSGYNEQFF
D gene: TRBD2
V gene: TRBV20-1
J gene: TRBJ2-1
clone size: NA

CDR3 DNA: TGTGCCACCAGCAGAGATGGACGGATGAACACAGATACGCAGTATTTT
CDR3 protein: CATSRDGRMNTDTQYF
D gene: NA
V gene: TRBV15
J gene: TRBJ2-3
clone size: few

CDR3 DNA: TGTGCCAGCAGCTCACCACCGGGACAGGGTGATATTCAGCCCCAGCATTTT
CDR3 protein: CASSSPPGQGDIQPQHF
D gene: TRBD1
V gene: TRBV6-2/TRBV6-3
J gene: TRBJ1-5
clone size: NA

CDR3 DNA: TGTGCCCGAGACAGGGGGGTGATGAACACTGAAGCTTTCTTT
CDR3 protein: CARDRGVMNTEAFF
D gene: TRBD1
V gene: TRBV30
J gene: TRBJ1-1
clone size: few

CDR3 DNA: TGTGCCACCAGTGTGGAGCGGGGGGCTACAGATACGCAGTATTTT
CDR3 protein: CATSVERGATDTQYF
D gene: TRBD2
V gene: TRBV24-1
J gene: TRBJ2-3
clone size: once

CDR3 DNA: TGTGCCAGCAGTTACCCCGGGACAGGGATTCACGAGACCCAGTACTTC
CDR3 protein: CASSYPGTGIHETQYF
D gene: TRBD1
V gene: TRBV6-6
J gene: TRBJ2-5
clone size: NA

CDR3 DNA: TGTGCCAGTAGTACCTCTGCGGGACAGGGGGCTTGGGGCTACACCTTC
CDR3 protein: CASSTSAGQGAWGYTF
D gene: TRBD1
V gene: TRBV19
J gene: TRBJ1-2
clone size: few

CDR3 DNA: TGTGCCAGCAGCTTACGATGGGTCGGCAGCTCCTACGAGCAGTACTTC
CDR3 protein: CASSLRWVGSSYEQYF
D gene: NA
V gene: TRBV7-3
J gene: TRBJ2-7
clone size: NA

CDR3 DNA: TGTGCCAGCCAGGGGGTTGCGGACACCGGGGAGCTGTTTTTT
CDR3 protein: CASQGVADTGELFF
D gene: TRBD1
V gene: TRBV5-5
J gene: TRBJ2-2
clone size: few

CDR3 DNA: TGTGCCAGCAGCACCGGACTAGGCGGCACCGGGGAGCTGTTTTTT
CDR3 protein: CASSTGLGGTGELFF
D gene: TRBD2
V gene: TRBV7-9
J gene: TRBJ2-2
clone size: NA

CDR3 DNA: TGCAGCGTGAATACCGGGACAGGGTGGACCGGGGAGCTGTTTTTT
CDR3 protein: CSVNTGTGWTGELFF
D gene: TRBD1
V gene: TRBV29-1
J gene: TRBJ2-2
clone size: medium-sized

CDR3 DNA: TGTGCCAGCAGCTTGGGGCCCTCTGGGGCCAACGTCCTGACTTTC
CDR3 protein: CASSLGPSGANVLTF
D gene: NA
V gene: TRBV5-6
J gene: TRBJ2-6
clone size: few

CDR3 DNA: TGTGCCACCCCAGGGGGGGGCCTGGGAACCGGGGAGCTGTTTTTT
CDR3 protein: CATPGGGLGTGELFF
D gene: NA
V gene: TRBV27
J gene: TRBJ2-2
clone size: NA

CDR3 DNA: TGCGCCAGCCGACCAGGGCCTTCCAATGAAAAACTGTTTTTT
CDR3 protein: CASRPGPSNEKLFF
D gene: NA
V gene: TRBV5-1
J gene: TRBJ1-4
clone size: NA

CDR3 DNA: TGTGCCAGCAGTGAAGCAGCGGGGGGGGCGGGGGAAAAACTGTTTTTT
CDR3 protein: CASSEAAGGAGEKLFF
D gene: NA
V gene: TRBV6-1
J gene: TRBJ1-4
clone size: NA

CDR3 DNA: TGTGCCAGCTCACCCGGCGGGACTTTCATGCAGTTCTTC
CDR3 protein: CASSPGGTFMQFF
D gene: NA
V gene: TRBV18
J gene: TRBJ2-1
clone size: NA

CDR3 DNA: TGTGCCAGCAGCCTGGGGACAGCCGCTGAAAAACTGTTTTTT
CDR3 protein: CASSLGTAAEKLFF
D gene: TRBD1
V gene: TRBV5-5
J gene: TRBJ1-4
clone size: NA

CDR3 DNA: TGTGCCAGCAGCCCCCGGACAGGGTACAATGAGCAGTTCTTC
CDR3 protein: CASSPRTGYNEQFF
D gene: TRBD1
V gene: TRBV27
J gene: TRBJ2-1
clone size: few

CDR3 DNA: TGTGCCACCAGCAGAGATAGGAGCTCCTACGAGCAGTACTTC
CDR3 protein: CATSRDRSSYEQYF
D gene: NA
V gene: TRBV15
J gene: TRBJ2-7
clone size: NA

CDR3 DNA: TGTGCCAGCGTCGACAGCGGGGGGCCAACCGGGGAGCTGTTTTTT
CDR3 protein: CASVDSGGPTGELFF
D gene: TRBD2
V gene: TRBV7-2
J gene: TRBJ2-2
clone size: NA

CDR3 DNA: TGTGCCAGTAGCCCAGGGAAGGGTGGCTACACCTTC
CDR3 protein: CASSPGKGGYTF
D gene: NA
V gene: TRBV19
J gene: TRBJ1-2
clone size: NA

CDR3 DNA: TGTGCCAGCAGCCTACTGGACGGAAAACTGTTTTTT
CDR3 protein: CASSLLDGKLFF
D gene: NA
V gene: TRBV6-5
J gene: TRBJ1-4
clone size: NA

CDR3 DNA: TGTGCCAGCAGCTTAGCACAGGGGGCGAGGGATGAGCAGTTCTTC
CDR3 protein: CASSLAQGARDEQFF
D gene: TRBD1
V gene: TRBV7-9
J gene: TRBJ2-1
clone size: medium-sized

CDR3 DNA: TGTGCCAGCAGCCCAGTAGGGCGGATCACAGATACGCAGTATTTT
CDR3 protein: CASSPVGRITDTQYF
D gene: NA
V gene: TRBV5-4
J gene: TRBJ2-3
clone size: NA

CDR3 DNA: TGTGCCACCGGACCCTCAAGGAACACCGGGGAGCTGTTTTTT
CDR3 protein: CATGPSRNTGELFF
D gene: NA
V gene: TRBV10-3
J gene: TRBJ2-2
clone size: NA

CDR3 DNA: TGTGCCTGGAGAGGGACGGAGAATCAGCCCCAGCATTTT
CDR3 protein: CAWRGTENQPQHF
D gene: NA
V gene: TRBV30
J gene: TRBJ1-5
clone size: NA

CDR3 DNA: TGTGCCAGCAGCTGGGGGGGGTTCGATCAGCCCCAGCATTTT
CDR3 protein: CASSWGGFDQPQHF
D gene: NA
V gene: TRBV5-6
J gene: TRBJ1-5
clone size: NA

CDR3 DNA: TGTGCCAGCAGCTTGTCCACAGATACGCAGTATTTT
CDR3 protein: CASSLSTDTQYF
D gene: NA
V gene: TRBV7-2
J gene: TRBJ2-3
clone size: NA

CDR3 DNA: TGTGCCAGCAGCTTGAAAACTCAGGGCGGAGGCTACACCTTC
CDR3 protein: CASSLKTQGGGYTF
D gene: NA
V gene: TRBV5-6
J gene: TRBJ1-2
clone size: NA

CDR3 DNA: TGTGCCAGCAGCCCGGAAGGGGGAATGGGGGCCTATGGCTACACCTTC
CDR3 protein: CASSPEGGMGAYGYTF
D gene: NA
V gene: TRBV5-6
J gene: TRBJ1-2
clone size: NA

CDR3 DNA: TGTGCCAGCAGCTCGGACAGGTCCTACGAGCAGTACTTC
CDR3 protein: CASSSDRSYEQYF
D gene: TRBD1
V gene: TRBV12-3/TRBV12-4
J gene: TRBJ2-7
clone size: NA

CDR3 DNA: TGTGCCAGCAGTTACGGGGGAGGCACAGATACGCAGTATTTT
CDR3 protein: CASSYGGGTDTQYF
D gene: NA
V gene: TRBV6-5
J gene: TRBJ2-3
clone size: NA

CDR3 DNA: TGTGCCAGCAGCTTAAGGACAGGGCACTCCTACGAGCAGTACTTC
CDR3 protein: CASSLRTGHSYEQYF
D gene: TRBD1
V gene: TRBV11-1
J gene: TRBJ2-7
clone size: medium-sized

CDR3 DNA: TGTGCCAGCAGCCAGTCGGGGCCCTATGGCTACACCTTC
CDR3 protein: CASSQSGPYGYTF
D gene: NA
V gene: TRBV27
J gene: TRBJ1-2
clone size: NA

CDR3 DNA: TGTGCCAGCAGTTACTCGGGCAGGGGGCAGGGACAGCCCCAGCATTTT
CDR3 protein: CASSYSGRGQGQPQHF
D gene: TRBD1
V gene: TRBV6-2/TRBV6-3
J gene: TRBJ1-5
clone size: NA

CDR3 DNA: TGTGCCAGCAGTTTTTTTGGACAGGGCTATGGCTACACCTTC
CDR3 protein: CASSFFGQGYGYTF
D gene: TRBD1
V gene: TRBV27
J gene: TRBJ1-2
clone size: few

CDR3 DNA: TGTGCCAGCAGCCCGGGACTAGCGGGGCTGGGAAACATTCAGTACTTC
CDR3 protein: CASSPGLAGLGNIQYF
D gene: TRBD2
V gene: TRBV5-4
J gene: TRBJ2-4
clone size: NA

CDR3 DNA: TGTGCCAGCGGACCGGCGGGAGAGACCCAGTACTTC
CDR3 protein: CASGPAGETQYF
D gene: NA
V gene: TRBV19
J gene: TRBJ2-5
clone size: NA